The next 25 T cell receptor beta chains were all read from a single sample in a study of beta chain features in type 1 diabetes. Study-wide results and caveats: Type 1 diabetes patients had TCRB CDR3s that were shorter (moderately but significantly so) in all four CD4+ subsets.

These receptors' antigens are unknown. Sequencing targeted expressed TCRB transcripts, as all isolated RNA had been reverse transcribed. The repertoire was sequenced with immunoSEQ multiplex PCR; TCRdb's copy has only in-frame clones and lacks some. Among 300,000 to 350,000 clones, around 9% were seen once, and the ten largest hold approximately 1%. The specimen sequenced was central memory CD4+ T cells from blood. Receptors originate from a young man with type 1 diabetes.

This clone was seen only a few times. The CDR3 loop is CASLEPSCYQETQYF. The CDR3 bases are TGCGCCAGCCTTGAGCCTAGTTGTTATCAAGAGACCCAGTACTTC. This chain joins TRBV23-1 and TRBJ2-5; D gene ambiguous. TRBV23-1 is given ORF status, its function remaining uncertain. This CDR3 has 15 residues. V dropped 8 bases and J dropped 2 bases, with 18 bases sitting between them.

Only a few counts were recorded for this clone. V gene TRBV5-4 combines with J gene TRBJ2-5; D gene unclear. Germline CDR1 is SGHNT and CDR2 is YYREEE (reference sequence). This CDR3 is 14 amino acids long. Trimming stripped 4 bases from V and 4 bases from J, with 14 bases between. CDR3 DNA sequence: TGTGCCAGCAGCACAGAAACTATTGGAGAGACCCAGTACTTC. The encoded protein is CASSTETIGETQYF.

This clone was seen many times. The CDR3 nucleotides read TGTGCCAGCAGCTTGGATAGCCGGGGGAAGTACTTC. Protein sequence: CASSLDSRGKYF. The chain links TRBV5-4 to TRBJ2-7; D might be TRBD2 (6 bases). V lost 0 bases and J lost 11, with 12 bases in between. In germline, CDR1 is SGHNT, CDR2 YYREEE (reference sequence). This CDR3 is 12 amino acids long.

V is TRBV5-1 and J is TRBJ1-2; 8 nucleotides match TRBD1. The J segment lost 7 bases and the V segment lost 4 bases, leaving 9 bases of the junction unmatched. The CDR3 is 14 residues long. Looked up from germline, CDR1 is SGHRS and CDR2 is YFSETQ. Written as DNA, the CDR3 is TGCGCCAGCAGCCAGGGCCAGGGGGCATTTGGCTACACCTTC. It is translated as CASSQGQGAFGYTF.

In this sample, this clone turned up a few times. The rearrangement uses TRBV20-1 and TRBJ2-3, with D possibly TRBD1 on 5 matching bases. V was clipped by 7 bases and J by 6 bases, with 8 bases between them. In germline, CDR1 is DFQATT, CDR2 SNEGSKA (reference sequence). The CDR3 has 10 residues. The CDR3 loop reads CSVGPDTQYF. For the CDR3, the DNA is TGCAGTGTGGGGCCTGATACGCAGTATTTT.

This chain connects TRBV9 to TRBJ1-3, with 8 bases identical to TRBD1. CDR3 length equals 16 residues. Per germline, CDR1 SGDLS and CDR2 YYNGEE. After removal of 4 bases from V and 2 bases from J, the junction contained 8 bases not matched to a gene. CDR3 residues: CASSTGQVDTGNTIYF. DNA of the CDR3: TGTGCCAGCAGCACGGGACAGGTCGATACTGGAAACACCATATATTTT.

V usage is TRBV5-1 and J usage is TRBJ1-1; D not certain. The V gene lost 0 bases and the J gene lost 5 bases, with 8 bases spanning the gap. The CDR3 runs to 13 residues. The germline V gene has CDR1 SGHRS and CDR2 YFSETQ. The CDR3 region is CASSLGARTEAFF. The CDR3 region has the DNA TGCGCCAGCAGCTTGGGGGCGAGGACTGAAGCTTTCTTT.

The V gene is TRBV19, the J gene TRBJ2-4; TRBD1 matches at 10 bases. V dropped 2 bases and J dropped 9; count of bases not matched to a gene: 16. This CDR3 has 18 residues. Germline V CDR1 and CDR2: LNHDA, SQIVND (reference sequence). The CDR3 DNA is TGTGCCAGTAGTATAAGCCAGGACAGGGGGGTTGTTAAGAGCATTCAGTACTTC. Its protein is CASSISQDRGVVKSIQYF.

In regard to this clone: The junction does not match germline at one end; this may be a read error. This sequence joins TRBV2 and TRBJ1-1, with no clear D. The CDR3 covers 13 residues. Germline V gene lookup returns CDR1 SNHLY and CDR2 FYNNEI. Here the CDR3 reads CASSASDWTEAFF. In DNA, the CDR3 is TGTGCCAGCAGTGCTTCGGACTGGACTGAAGCTTTCTTC.

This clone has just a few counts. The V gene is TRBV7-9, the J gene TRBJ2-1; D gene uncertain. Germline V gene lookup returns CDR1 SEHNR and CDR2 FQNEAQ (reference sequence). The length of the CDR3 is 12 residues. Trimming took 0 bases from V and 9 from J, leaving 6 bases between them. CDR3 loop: CASSLAGPEQFF. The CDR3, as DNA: TGTGCCAGCAGCTTAGCAGGGCCTGAGCAGTTCTTC.

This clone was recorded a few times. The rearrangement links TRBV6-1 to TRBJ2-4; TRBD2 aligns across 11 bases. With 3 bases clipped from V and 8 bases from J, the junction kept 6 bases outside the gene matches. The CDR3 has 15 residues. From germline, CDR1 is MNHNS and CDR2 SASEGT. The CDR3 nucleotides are TGTGCCAGCAGTGAGTTAGCGGGGGGGCCCGACATTCAGTACTTC. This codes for CASSELAGGPDIQYF.

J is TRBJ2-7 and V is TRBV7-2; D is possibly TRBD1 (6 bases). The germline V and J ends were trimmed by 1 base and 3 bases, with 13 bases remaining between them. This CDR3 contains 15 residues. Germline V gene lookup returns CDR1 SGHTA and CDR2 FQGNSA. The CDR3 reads CASSLGFDRIYEQYF. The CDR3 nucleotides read TGTGCCAGCAGCTTAGGTTTTGACAGGATCTACGAGCAGTACTTC.

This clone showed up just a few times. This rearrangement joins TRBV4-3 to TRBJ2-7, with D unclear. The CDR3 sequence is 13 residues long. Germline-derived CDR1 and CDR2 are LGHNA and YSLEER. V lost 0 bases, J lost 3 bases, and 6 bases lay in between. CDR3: CASSQDMDYEQYF. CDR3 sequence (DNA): TGCGCCAGCAGCCAAGATATGGACTACGAGCAGTACTTC.

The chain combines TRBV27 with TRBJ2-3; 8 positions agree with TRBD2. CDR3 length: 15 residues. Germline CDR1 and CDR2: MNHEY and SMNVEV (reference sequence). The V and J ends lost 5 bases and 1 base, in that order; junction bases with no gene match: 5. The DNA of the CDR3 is TGTGCCAGCAGTGTCACTAGCGGAGGCACAGATACGCAGTATTTT. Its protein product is CASSVTSGGTDTQYF.

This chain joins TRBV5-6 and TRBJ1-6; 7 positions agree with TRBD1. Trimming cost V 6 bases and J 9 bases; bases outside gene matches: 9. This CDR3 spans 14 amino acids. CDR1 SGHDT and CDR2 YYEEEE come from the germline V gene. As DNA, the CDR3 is TGTGCCAGCACCCTGGACAGGAAAAGTTCACCCCTCCACTTT. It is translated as CASTLDRKSSPLHF.

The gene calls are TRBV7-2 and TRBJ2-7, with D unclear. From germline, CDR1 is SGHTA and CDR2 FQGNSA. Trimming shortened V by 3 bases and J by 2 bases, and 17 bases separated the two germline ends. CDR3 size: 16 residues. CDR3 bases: TGTGCCAGCAGCTTCGCCGCCGTTAGATCCGCCTACGAGCAGTACTTC. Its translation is CASSFAAVRSAYEQYF. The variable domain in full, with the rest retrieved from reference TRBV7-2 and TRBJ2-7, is GAGVSQSPSNKVTEKGKDVELRCDPISGHTALYWYRQSLGQGLEFLIYFQGNSAPDKSGLPSDRFSAERTGGSVSTLTIQRTQQEDSAVYLCASSFAAVRSAYEQYFGPGTRLTVT.

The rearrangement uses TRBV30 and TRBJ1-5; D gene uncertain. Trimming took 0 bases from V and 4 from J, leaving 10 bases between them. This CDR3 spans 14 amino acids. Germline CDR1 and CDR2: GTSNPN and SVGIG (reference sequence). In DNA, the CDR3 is TGTGCCTGGAGTGTAGCCAGTCCGAATCAGCCCCAGCATTTT. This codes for CAWSVASPNQPQHF.

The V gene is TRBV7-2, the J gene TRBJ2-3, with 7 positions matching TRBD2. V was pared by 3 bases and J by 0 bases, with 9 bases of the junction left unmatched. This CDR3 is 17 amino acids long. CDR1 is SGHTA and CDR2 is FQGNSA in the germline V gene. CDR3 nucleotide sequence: TGTGCCAGCAGCTTGACTGGGACTATGATTAGCACAGATACGCAGTATTTT. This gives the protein CASSLTGTMISTDTQYF.

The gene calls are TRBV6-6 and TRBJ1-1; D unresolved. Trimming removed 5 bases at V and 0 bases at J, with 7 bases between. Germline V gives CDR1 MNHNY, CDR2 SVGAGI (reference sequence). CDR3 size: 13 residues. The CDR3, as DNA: TGTGCCAGCAGTCTCAATCTGAACACTGAAGCTTTCTTT. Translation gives CASSLNLNTEAFF.

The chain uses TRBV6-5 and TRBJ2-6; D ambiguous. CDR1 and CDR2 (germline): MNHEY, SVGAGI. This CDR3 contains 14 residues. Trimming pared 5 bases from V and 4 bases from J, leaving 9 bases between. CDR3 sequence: CASSGTSGANVLTF. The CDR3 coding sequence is TGTGCCAGCAGTGGTACTTCAGGGGCCAACGTCCTGACTTTC.

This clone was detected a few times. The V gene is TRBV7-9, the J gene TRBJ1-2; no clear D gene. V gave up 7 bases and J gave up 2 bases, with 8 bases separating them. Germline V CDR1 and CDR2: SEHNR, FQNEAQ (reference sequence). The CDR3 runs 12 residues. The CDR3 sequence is CASTAVNYGYTF. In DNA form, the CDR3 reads TGTGCCAGCACCGCGGTGAACTATGGCTACACCTTC.

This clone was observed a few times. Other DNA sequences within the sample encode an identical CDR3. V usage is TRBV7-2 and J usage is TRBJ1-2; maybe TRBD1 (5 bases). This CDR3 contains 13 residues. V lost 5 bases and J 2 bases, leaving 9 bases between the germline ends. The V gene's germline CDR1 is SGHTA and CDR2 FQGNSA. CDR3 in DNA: TGTGCCAGCAGCCCCCGGGACAACTATGGCTACACCTTC. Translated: CASSPRDNYGYTF.

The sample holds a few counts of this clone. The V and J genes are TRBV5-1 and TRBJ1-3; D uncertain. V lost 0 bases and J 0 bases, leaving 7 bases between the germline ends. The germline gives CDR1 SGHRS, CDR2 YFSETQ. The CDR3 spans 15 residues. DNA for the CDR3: TGCGCCAGCAGCTTGGAGGGAAGCTCTGGAAACACCATATATTTT. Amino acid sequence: CASSLEGSSGNTIYF. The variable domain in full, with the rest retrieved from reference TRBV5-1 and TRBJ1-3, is KAGVTQTPRYLIKTRGQQVTLSCSPISGHRSVSWYQQTPGQGLQFLFEYFSETQRNKGNFPGRFSGRQFSNSRSEMNVSTLELGDSALYLCASSLEGSSGNTIYFGEGSWLTVV.

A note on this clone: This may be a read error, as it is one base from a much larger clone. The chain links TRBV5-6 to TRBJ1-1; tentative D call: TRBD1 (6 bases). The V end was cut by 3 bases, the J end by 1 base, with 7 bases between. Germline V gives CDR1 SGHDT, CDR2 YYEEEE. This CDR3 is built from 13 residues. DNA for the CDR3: TGTGCCAGCAGCTGGGACACGAACACTGAAGCTTTCTTT. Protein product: CASSWDTNTEAFF.

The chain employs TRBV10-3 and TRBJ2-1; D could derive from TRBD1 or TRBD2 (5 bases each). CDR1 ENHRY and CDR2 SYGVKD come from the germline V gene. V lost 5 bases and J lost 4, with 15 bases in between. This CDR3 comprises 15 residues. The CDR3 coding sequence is TGTGCCATCAGTATCGGGACGGCTTTTTACAATGAGCAGTTCTTC. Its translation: CAISIGTAFYNEQFF.